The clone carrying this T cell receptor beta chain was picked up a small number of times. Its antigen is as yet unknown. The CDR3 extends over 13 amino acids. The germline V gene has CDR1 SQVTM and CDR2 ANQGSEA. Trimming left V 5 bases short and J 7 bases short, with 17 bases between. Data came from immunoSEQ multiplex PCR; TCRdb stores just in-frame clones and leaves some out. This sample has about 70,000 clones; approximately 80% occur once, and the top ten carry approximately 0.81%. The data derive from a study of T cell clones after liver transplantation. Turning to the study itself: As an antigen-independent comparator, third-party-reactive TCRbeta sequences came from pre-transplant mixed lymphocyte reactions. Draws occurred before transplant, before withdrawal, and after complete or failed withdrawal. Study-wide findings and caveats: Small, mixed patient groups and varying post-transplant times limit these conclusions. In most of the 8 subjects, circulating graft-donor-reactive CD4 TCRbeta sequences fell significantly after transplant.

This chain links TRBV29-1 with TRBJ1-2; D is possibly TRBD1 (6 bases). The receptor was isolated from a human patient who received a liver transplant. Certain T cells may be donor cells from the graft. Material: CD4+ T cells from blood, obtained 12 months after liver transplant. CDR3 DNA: TGCAGCGTTCGCGAGGGGACAAGGGGTGGCTACACCTTC. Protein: CSVREGTRGGYTF.